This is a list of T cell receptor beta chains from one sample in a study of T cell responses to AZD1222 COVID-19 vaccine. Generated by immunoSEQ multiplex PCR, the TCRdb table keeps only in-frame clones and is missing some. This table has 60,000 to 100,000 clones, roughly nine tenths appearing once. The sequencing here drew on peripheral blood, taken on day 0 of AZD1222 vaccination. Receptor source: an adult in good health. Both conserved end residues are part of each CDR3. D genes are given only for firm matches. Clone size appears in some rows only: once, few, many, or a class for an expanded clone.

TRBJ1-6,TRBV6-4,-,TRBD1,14,TGTGCCAGCAGTGAGGGACAGGGCCCTGCGCCCCTCCACTTT,CASSEGQGPAPLHF
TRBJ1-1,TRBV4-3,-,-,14,TGCGCCAGCAGCGGGCGACAGATGAACACTGAAGCTTTCTTT,CASSGRQMNTEAFF
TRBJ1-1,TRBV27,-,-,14,TGTGCCAGCAGCCTTGAGGGGGGCTGGGCTGAAGCTTTCTTT,CASSLEGGWAEAFF
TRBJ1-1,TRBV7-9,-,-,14,TGTGCCAGCAGCCCGAGACAGAGGAACACTGAAGCTTTCTTT,CASSPRQRNTEAFF
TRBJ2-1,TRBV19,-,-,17,TGTGCCAGTAGTAGACAGGCGGGAGCCCTTACCTACAATGAGCAGTTCTTC,CASSRQAGALTYNEQFF
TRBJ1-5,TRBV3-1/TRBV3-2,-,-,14,TGTGCCAGCAGCGGGCGGGTTAGCAATCAGCCCCAGCATTTT,CASSGRVSNQPQHF
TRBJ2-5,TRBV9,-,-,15,TGTGCCAGCAGCGTAGGGGCGGCTTTCCAAGAGACCCAGTACTTC,CASSVGAAFQETQYF
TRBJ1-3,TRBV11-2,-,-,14,TGTGCCAGCAGCGGACAGCTCTCTGGAAACACCATATATTTT,CASSGQLSGNTIYF
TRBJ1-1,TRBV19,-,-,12,TGTGCCAGTAGTACCCTTGGCACTGAAGCTTTCTTT,CASSTLGTEAFF
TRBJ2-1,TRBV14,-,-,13,TGTGCCAGCAGCCCCGGACTAAACAATGAGCAGTTCTTC,CASSPGLNNEQFF
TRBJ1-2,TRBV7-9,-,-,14,TGTGCCAGCAGCTTAACAGGACAAGCCTATGGCTACACCTTC,CASSLTGQAYGYTF
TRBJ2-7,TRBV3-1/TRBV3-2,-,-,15,TGTGCCAGCAGCCAAGGGCTAGAGAGGGACTACGAGCAGTACTTC,CASSQGLERDYEQYF
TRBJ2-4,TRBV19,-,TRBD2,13,TGTGCCAGTAGTATGGGGACTACAAACATTCAGTACTTC,CASSMGTTNIQYF
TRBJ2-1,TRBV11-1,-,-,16,TGTGCCAGCAGCTTAGCGCTGGCGGTCTCCTACAATGAGCAGTTCTTC,CASSLALAVSYNEQFF
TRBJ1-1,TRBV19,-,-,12,TGTGCCAGTAGTATAGTACGATCTGAAGCTTTCTTT,CASSIVRSEAFF
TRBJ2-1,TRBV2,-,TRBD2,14,TGTGCCAGCAGGGGGACTAGCGGTGGTTATGAGCAGTTCTTC,CASRGTSGGYEQFF
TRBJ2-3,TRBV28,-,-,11,TGTGCCAGCCCACGGGCCGCTACGCAGTATTTT,CASPRAATQYF
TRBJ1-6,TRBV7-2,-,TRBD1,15,TGTGCCAGCAGCTTAGCCCGACAGGGACATTCACCCCTCCACTTT,CASSLARQGHSPLHF
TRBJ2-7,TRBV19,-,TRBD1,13,TGTGCCAGTAGTCTCAGGGGGACCTACGAGCAGTACTTC,CASSLRGTYEQYF
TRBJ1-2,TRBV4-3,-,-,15,TGCGCCAGCAGCCCGGGAGGTACGGCAAACTATGGCTACACCTTC,CASSPGGTANYGYTF
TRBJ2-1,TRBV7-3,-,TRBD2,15,TGTGCCAGCAGCTTAGGGACTAGCGGGATCAATGAGCAGTTCTTC,CASSLGTSGINEQFF
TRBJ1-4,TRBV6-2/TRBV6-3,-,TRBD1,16,TGTGCCAGCAGTTACTCGAGGCAGGGGGCGCACGAAAAACTGTTTTTT,CASSYSRQGAHEKLFF
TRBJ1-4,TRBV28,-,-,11,TGTGCCAGCATGAGCGGGGAAAAACTGTTTTTT,CASMSGEKLFF
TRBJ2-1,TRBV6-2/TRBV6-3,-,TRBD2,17,TGTGCCAGCAGCCCTCTATACACTAGCGGGATATACAATGAGCAGTTCTTC,CASSPLYTSGIYNEQFF
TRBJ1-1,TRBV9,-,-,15,TGTGCCAGCAGCGTAGATGCCAGGGACGGCTACGAAGCTTTCTTT,CASSVDARDGYEAFF
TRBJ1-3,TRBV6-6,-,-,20,TGTGCCAGCAGTCCCTATGGACAGTTTCCTAGTTTGTCCTCTGGAAACACCATATATTTT,CASSPYGQFPSLSSGNTIYF
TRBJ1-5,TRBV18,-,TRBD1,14,TGTGCCAGCTCGACAGGGAATAGCAATCAGCCCCAGCATTTT,CASSTGNSNQPQHF
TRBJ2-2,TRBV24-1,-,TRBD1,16,TGTGCCACCAGTGATCCACGGACAGGGGTCACCGGGGAGCTGTTTTTT,CATSDPRTGVTGELFF
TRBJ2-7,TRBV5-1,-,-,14,TGCGCCAGCAGCTTGGTGGGATCAACCTACGAGCAGTACTTC,CASSLVGSTYEQYF
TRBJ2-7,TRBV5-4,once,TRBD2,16,TGTGCCAGCAGCCTGCGGGGGGCCCGCGGCTCCTACGAGCAGTACTTC,CASSLRGARGSYEQYF
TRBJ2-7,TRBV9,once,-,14,TGTGCCAGCAGCCCGAGAGGTTGGACGGCCGAGCAGTACTTC,CASSPRGWTAEQYF
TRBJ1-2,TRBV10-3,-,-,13,TGTGCCATCAGTGAGCCAGGGTCCTATGGCTACACCTTC,CAISEPGSYGYTF
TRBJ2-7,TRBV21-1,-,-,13,TGTGCCAGCAGCCTGGGGAGCACCTACGAGCAGTACTTC,CASSLGSTYEQYF
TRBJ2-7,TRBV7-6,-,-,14,TGTGCCAGCAGCATAAGGGGTGCTTTGGACGAGCAGTACTTC,CASSIRGALDEQYF
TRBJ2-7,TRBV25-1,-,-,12,TGTGCCAGCAGTGAATTTTACTACGAGCAGTACTTC,CASSEFYYEQYF
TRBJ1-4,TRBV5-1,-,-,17,TGCGCCAGCAGCTTGGTAGCCACGAGAGGCACTAATGAAAAACTGTTTTTT,CASSLVATRGTNEKLFF
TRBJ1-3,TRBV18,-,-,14,TGTGCCAGCTCACCACGGGGAGCTGGAAACACCATATATTTT,CASSPRGAGNTIYF
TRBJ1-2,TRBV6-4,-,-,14,TGTGCCAGCAGTGCCTCCTCCGGACTTGCGAGCTACACCTTC,CASSASSGLASYTF
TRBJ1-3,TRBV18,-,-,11,TGTGCCAGCTCAGCTGGAAACACCATATATTTT,CASSAGNTIYF
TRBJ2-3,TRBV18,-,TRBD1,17,TGTGCCAGCTCACCTTTCATGACAGGGGGAGAGATAGATACGCAGTATTTT,CASSPFMTGGEIDTQYF
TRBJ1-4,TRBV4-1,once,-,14,TGCGCCAGCAGCCAAGAGAACGTAGTGAAAAAGCTGTTTTTT,CASSQENVVKKLFF
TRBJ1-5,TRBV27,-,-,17,TGTGCCAGCAGTTCCCGCCTACAGGGCATAGGAAGTCAGCCCCAGCATTTT,CASSSRLQGIGSQPQHF
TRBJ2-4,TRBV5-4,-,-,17,TGTGCCAGCAGCCCACGTTTTGACGACCTAGCCAAAAACATTCAGTACTTC,CASSPRFDDLAKNIQYF
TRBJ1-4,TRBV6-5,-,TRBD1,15,TGTGCCAGCAGGACCGGGACAGGGGGATTAGAAAAACTGTTTTTT,CASRTGTGGLEKLFF
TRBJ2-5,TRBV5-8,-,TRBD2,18,TGTGCCAGCAGCCCTAGAGGACGGCGGGAGGGCCGGGGGGAGACCCAGTACTTC,CASSPRGRREGRGETQYF
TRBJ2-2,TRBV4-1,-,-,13,TGCGCCAGCAGCCAAGTCTACACCGGGGAGCTGTTTTTT,CASSQVYTGELFF